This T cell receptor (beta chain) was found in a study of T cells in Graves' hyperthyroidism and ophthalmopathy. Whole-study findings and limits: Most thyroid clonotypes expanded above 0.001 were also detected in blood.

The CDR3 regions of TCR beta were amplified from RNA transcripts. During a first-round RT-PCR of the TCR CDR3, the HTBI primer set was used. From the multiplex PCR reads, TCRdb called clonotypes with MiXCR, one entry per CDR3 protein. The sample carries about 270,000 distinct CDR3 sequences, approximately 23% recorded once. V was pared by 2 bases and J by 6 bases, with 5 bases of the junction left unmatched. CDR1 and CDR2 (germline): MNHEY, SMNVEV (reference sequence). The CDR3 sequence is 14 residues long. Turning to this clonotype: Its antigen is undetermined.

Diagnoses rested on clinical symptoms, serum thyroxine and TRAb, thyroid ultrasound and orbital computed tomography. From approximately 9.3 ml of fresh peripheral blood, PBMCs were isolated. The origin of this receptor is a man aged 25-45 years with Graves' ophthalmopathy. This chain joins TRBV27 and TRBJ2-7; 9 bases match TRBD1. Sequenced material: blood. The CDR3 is CASSLRDRAFEQYF. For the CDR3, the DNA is TGTGCCAGCAGTTTACGGGACAGGGCCTTCGAGCAGTACTTC.